This T cell receptor (beta chain) was sequenced during a study of blood T cell repertoires in COVID-19. Turning to the study itself: COVID-19 samples collected from the United States, Italy and Spain covered acute and convalescent phases. From T cells, B-cell-depleted T cells, or PBMCs came the material, which was cDNA or gDNA.

The ends lost 5 bases at V and 8 bases at J; junction bases unmatched: 6. The length of the CDR3 is 13 residues. Germline V lookup: CDR1 SGHTA, CDR2 FQGNSA. Per the study methods: The authors estimated nucleated cell counts from reference gene primer amplification. Profiling relied on immunoSEQ multiplex PCR, and the TCRdb table lists in-frame clones only, not all of them. From that table come the V and J calls and clone size; the DNA was used to work out D and trimming. The repertoire holds 270,000 or so clones, with approximately 83% as singletons. Sequenced: peripheral blood. This receptor was identified in a woman in her 50s who had recovered from COVID-19. The chain uses TRBV7-2 and TRBJ2-3; 8 nucleotides line up with TRBD1. CDR3 sequence: CASSDNGQGTQYF. For the CDR3, the DNA is TGTGCCAGCAGCGACAACGGACAGGGTACGCAGTATTTT.